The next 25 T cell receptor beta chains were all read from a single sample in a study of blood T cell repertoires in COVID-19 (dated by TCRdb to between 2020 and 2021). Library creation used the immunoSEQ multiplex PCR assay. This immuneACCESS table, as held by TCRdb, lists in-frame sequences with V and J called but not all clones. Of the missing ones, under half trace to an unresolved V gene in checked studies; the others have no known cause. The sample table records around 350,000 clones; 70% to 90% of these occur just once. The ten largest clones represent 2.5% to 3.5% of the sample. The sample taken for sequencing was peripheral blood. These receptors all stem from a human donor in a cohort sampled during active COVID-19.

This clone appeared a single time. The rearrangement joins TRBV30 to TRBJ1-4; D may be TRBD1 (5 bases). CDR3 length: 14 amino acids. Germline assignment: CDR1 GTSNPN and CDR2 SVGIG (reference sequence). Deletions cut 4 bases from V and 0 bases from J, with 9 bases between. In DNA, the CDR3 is TGTGCCTGGACTCAGGGTGCAACTAATGAAAAACTGTTTTTT. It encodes CAWTQGATNEKLFF.

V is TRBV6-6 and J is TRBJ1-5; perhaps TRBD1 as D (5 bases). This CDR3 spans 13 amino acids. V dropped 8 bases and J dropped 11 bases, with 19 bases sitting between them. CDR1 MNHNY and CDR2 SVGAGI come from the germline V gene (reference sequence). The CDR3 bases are TGTGCCAGCTTGGGGCCGGGCCAAGGATCCCAGCATTTT. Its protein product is CASLGPGQGSQHF.

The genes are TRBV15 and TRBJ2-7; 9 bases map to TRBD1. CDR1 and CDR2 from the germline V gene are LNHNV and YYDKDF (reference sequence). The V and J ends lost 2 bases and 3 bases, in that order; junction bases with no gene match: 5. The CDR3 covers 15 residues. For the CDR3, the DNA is TGTGCCACCAGCAGATCCGGGACAGGGATCTACGAGCAGTACTTC. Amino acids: CATSRSGTGIYEQYF.

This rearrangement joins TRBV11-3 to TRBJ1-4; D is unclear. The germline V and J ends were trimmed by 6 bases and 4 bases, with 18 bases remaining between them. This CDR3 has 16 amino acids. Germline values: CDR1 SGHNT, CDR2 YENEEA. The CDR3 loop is CASRLGAGSYNEKLFF. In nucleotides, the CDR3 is TGTGCCAGCAGACTTGGAGCGGGAAGTTATAATGAAAAACTGTTTTTT.

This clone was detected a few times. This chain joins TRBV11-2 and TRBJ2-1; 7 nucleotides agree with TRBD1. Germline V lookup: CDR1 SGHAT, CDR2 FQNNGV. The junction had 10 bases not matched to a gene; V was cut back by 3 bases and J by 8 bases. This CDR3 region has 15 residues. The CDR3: CASSLGTDTHDEQFF. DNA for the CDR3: TGTGCCAGCAGCTTGGGGACAGATACCCACGATGAGCAGTTCTTC.

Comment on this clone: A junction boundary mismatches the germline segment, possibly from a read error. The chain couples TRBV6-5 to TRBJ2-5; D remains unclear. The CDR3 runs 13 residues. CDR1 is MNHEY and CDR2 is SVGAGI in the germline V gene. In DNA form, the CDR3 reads TGTGCCAGCAGTGACTCTATTCAAGAGACCCAGTACTTC. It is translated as CASSDSIQETQYF.

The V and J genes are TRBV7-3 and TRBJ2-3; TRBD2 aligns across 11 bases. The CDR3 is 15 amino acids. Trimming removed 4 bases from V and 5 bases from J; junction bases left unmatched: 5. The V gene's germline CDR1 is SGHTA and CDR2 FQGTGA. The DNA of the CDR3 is TGTGCCAGCAGCTCCCTAGCGGGGGGTATAGATACGCAGTATTTT. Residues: CASSSLAGGIDTQYF.

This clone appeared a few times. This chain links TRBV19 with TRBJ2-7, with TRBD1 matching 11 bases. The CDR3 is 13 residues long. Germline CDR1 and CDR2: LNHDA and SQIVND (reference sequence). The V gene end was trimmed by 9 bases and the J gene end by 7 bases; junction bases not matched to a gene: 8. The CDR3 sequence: CASAGQGAHEQYF. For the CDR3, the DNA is TGTGCCAGCGCCGGACAGGGGGCACATGAGCAGTACTTC.

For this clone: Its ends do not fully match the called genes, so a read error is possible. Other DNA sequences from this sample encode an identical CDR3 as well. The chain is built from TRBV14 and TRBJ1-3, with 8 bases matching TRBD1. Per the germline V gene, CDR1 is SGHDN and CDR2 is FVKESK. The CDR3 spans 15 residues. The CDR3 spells CASSQGRGPGNTIYF. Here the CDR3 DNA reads TGTGCCAGCAGCCAAGGCAGGGGGCCTGGAAACACTATATATTTT.

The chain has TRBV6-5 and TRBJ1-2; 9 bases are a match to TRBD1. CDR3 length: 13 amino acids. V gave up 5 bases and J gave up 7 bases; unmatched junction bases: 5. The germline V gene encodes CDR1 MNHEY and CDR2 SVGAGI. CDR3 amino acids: CASSRGQGLGYTF. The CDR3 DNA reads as TGTGCCAGCAGTCGGGGACAGGGACTTGGCTACACCTTC.

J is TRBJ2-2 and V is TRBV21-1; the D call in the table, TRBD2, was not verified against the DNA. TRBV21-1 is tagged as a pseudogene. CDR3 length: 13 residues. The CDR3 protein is CASSPRGTGELFF. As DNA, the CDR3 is TGTGCCAGCAGCCCCCGAGGCACCGGGGAGCTGTTTTTT.

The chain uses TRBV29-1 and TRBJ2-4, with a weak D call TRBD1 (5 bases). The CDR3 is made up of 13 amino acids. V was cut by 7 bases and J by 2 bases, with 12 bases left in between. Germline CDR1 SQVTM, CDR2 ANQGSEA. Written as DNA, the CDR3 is TGCAGCGCCAATCAGGGATCCAAAAACATTCAGTACTTC. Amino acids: CSANQGSKNIQYF. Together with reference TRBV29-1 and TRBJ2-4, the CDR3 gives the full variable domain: SAVISQKPSRDICQRGTSLTIQCQVDSQVTMMFWYRQQPGQSLTLIATANQGSEATYESGFVIDKFPISRPNLTFSTLTVSNMSPEDSSIYLCSANQGSKNIQYFGAGTRLSVL.

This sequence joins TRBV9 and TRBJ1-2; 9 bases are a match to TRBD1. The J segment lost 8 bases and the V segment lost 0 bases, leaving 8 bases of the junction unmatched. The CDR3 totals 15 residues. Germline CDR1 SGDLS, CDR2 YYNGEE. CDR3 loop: CASSVGLGQGKGYTF. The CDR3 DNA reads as TGTGCCAGCAGCGTAGGCCTGGGACAGGGTAAAGGCTACACCTTC.

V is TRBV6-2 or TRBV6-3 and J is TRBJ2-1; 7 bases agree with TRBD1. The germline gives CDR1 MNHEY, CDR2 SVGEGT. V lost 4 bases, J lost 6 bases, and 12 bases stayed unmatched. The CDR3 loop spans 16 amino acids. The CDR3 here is CASSWDSLFVGNEQFF. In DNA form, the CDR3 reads TGTGCCAGCAGTTGGGACAGTCTGTTTGTGGGCAATGAGCAGTTCTTC.

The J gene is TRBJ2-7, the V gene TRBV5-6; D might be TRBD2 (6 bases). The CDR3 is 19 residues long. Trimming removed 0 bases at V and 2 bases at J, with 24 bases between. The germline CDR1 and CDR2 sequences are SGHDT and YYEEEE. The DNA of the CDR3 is TGTGCCAGCAGCTTGGCTATAGGGTGGGGCACCGGGGGTGCCTACGAGCAGTACTTC. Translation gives CASSLAIGWGTGGAYEQYF.

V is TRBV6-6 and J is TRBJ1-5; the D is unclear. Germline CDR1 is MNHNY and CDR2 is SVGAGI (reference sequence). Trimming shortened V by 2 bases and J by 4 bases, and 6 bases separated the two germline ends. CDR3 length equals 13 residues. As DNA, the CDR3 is TGTGCCAGCAGTTACGCGGAGAATCAGCCCCAGCATTTT. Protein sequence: CASSYAENQPQHF.

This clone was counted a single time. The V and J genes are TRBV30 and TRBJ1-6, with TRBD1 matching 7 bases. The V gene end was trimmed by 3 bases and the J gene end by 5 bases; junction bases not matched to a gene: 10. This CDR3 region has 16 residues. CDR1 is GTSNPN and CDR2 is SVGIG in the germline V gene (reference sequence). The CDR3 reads CAWSPEGGRDNSPLHF. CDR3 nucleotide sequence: TGTGCCTGGAGCCCTGAAGGGGGCAGGGATAATTCACCCCTCCACTTT.

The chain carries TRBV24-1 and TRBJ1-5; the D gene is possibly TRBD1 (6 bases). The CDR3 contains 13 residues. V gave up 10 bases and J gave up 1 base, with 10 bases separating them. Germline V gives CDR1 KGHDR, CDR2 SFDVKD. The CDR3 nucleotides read TGTGCCACTTCGCAGGGGAGCAATCAGCCCCAGCATTTT. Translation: CATSQGSNQPQHF.

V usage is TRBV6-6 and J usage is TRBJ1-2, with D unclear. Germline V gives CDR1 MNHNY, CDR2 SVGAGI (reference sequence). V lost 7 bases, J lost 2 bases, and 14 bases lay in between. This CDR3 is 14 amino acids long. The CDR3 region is CASIRGEVNYGYTF. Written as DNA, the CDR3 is TGTGCCAGCATTCGCGGAGAAGTCAACTATGGCTACACCTTC.

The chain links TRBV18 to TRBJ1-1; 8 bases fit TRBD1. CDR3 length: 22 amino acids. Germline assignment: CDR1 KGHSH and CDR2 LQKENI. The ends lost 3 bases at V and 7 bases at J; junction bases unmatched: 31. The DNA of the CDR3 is TGTGCCAGCTCACCTACAAGAATCAACCAGGCCGTCGCGACAGGGGCCCATAGTGAAGCTTTCTTT. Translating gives CASSPTRINQAVATGAHSEAFF. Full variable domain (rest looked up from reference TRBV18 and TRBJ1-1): NAGVMQNPRHLVRRRGQEARLRCSPMKGHSHVYWYRQLPEEGLKFMVYLQKENIIDESGMPKERFSAEFPKEGPSILRIQQVVRGDSAAYFCASSPTRINQAVATGAHSEAFFGQGTRLTVV.

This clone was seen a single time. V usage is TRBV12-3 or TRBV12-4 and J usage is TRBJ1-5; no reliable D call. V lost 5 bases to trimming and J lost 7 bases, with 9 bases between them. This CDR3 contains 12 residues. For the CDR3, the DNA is TGTGCCAGCAGTCCTGAACGGCAGCCCCAGCATTTT. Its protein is CASSPERQPQHF.

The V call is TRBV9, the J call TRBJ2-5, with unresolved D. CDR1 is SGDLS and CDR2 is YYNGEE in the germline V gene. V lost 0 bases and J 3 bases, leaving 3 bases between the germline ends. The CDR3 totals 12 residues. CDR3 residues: CASSVAEETQYF. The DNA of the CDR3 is TGTGCCAGCAGCGTAGCGGAAGAGACCCAGTACTTC.

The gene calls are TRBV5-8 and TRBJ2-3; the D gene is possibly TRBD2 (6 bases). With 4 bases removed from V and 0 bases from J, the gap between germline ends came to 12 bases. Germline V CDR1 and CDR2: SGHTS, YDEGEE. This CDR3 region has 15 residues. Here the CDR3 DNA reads TGTGCCAGCAGCCTAGATAGCGGAAGCACAGATACGCAGTATTTT. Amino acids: CASSLDSGSTDTQYF.

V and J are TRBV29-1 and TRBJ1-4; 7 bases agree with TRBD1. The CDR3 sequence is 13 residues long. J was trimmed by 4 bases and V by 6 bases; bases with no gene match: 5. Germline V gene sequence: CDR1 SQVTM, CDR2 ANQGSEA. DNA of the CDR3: TGCAGCGTCAGCAGGGGGTTTAATGAAAAACTGTTTTTT. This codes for CSVSRGFNEKLFF.

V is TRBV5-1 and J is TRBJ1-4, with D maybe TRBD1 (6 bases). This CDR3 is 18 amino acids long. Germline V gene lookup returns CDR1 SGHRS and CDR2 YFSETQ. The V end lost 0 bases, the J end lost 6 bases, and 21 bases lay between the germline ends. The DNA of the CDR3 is TGCGCCAGCAGCTTGGGGGTCTTCGCGGGGGCGCCGGATGAAAAACTGTTTTTT. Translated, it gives CASSLGVFAGAPDEKLFF.